These 7 T cell receptor beta chains originate from one sample sequenced in a study of cytomegalovirus exposure and HLA in healthy donors. The primer mix had 60 Vbeta and 13 Jbeta primers. Using immunoSEQ multiplex PCR, the repertoire was profiled, and TCRdb retains in-frame clones only, with some absent. The sample lists approximately 150,000 clones; about 80% were seen once. Material: PBMCs. The receptors shown here come from a middle-aged man in good health and CMV-seropositive.

The chain couples TRBV5-4 to TRBJ1-2; TRBD1 matches at 7 bases. Germline values: CDR1 SGHNT, CDR2 YYREEE (reference sequence). V was pared by 2 bases and J by 4 bases, with 8 bases of the junction left unmatched. This CDR3 is built from 15 residues. The DNA for the CDR3 is TGTGCCAGCAGCTTCAAGGGGGCGGGAGGCTATGGCTACACCTTC. It is translated as CASSFKGAGGYGYTF. The whole variable domain, filled in from reference TRBV5-4 and TRBJ1-2, reads ETGVTQSPTHLIKTRGQQVTLRCSSQSGHNTVSWYQQALGQGPQFIFQYYREEENGRGNFPPRFSGLQFPNYSSELNVNALELDDSALYLCASSFKGAGGYGYTFGSGTRLTVV.

CDR3: CASSQGGVGYNEQFF. As DNA, the CDR3 is TGTGCCAGCAGCCAGGGAGGCGTCGGCTACAATGAGCAGTTCTTC. The V gene is TRBV5-6, the J gene TRBJ2-1, with D perhaps TRBD2 (6 bases). CDR3 length equals 15 residues. Trimming pared 4 bases from V and 3 bases from J, leaving 14 bases between. Germline loops: CDR1 SGHDT, CDR2 YYEEEE. Full variable domain (rest looked up from reference TRBV5-6 and TRBJ2-1): DAGVTQSPTHLIKTRGQQVTLRCSPKSGHDTVSWYQQALGQGPQFIFQYYEEEERQRGNFPDRFSGHQFPNYSSELNVNALLLGDSALYLCASSQGGVGYNEQFFGPGTRLTVL.

The chain carries TRBV5-1 and TRBJ2-1; 9 nucleotides match TRBD1. Germline values: CDR1 SGHRS, CDR2 YFSETQ. Trimming cost V 4 bases and J 8 bases; bases outside gene matches: 7. The CDR3 has 14 residues. The CDR3 DNA reads TGCGCCAGCAGCGACACGGGACAGGGAGATGAGCAGTTCTTC. This sequence encodes CASSDTGQGDEQFF.

For the CDR3, the DNA is TGTGCCAGCAGTGACTTAGGGGGCGGGCAGCAGTTCTTC. It is translated as CASSDLGGGQQFF. The J gene is TRBJ2-1, the V gene TRBV6-4; TRBD1 agrees at 7 bases. Germline CDR1 is MRHNA and CDR2 is SNTAGT. The CDR3 loop spans 13 amino acids. The V segment lost 1 base and the J segment 11 bases; nucleotides outside the gene matches: 5.

This chain connects TRBV6-1 to TRBJ2-5, with a tentative D call TRBD2 (6 bases). Germline-derived CDR1 and CDR2 are MNHNS and SASEGT. The CDR3 sequence is 13 residues long. V dropped 5 bases and J dropped 1 base, with 8 bases sitting between them. The CDR3 reads CASSWTTQETQYF. The CDR3 nucleotides read TGTGCCAGCAGTTGGACTACCCAAGAGACCCAGTACTTC.

This chain joins TRBV18 and TRBJ2-3; 7 bases fit TRBD2. This CDR3 spans 17 amino acids. The ends lost 3 bases at V and 2 bases at J; junction bases unmatched: 11. Germline CDR1 is KGHSH and CDR2 is LQKENI. As DNA, the CDR3 is TGTGCCAGCTCACCTCCGGGACTAACTCGTACCACAGATACGCAGTATTTT. Translated, it gives CASSPPGLTRTTDTQYF.

Comments on this clone: Other DNA sequences within the sample encode an identical CDR3. The chain is built from TRBV5-1 and TRBJ2-2; D gene unclear. V was pared by 4 bases and J by 0 bases, with 4 bases between. The germline V gene encodes CDR1 SGHRS and CDR2 YFSETQ. The CDR3 has 13 amino acids. The CDR3 bases are TGCGCCAGCAGCCCTTCGAACACCGGGGAGCTGTTTTTT. This sequence encodes CASSPSNTGELFF.